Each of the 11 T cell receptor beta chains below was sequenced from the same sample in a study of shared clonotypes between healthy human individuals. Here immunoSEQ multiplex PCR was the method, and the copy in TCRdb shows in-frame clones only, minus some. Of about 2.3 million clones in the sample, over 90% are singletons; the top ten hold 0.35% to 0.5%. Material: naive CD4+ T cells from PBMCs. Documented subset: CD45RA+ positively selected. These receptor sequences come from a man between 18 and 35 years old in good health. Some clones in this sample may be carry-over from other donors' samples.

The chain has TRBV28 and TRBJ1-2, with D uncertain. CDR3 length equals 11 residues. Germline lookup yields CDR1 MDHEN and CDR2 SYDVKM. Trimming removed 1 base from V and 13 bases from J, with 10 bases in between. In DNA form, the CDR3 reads TGTGCCAGCAGTTTATCGGCGTCATTCACCTTC. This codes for CASSLSASFTF.

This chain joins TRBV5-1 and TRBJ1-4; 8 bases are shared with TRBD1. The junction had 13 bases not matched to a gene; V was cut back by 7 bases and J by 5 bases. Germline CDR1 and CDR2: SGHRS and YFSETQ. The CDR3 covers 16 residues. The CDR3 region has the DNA TGCGCCAGCTCCTCAGTCCCGGGACAGGCGAATGAAAAACTGTTTTTT. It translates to CASSSVPGQANEKLFF.

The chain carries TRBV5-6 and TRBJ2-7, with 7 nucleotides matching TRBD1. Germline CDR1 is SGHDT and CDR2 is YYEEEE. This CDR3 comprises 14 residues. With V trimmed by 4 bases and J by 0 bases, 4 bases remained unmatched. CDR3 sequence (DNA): TGTGCCAGCAGCCTTGGACAGGCCTCCTACGAGCAGTACTTC. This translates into CASSLGQASYEQYF.

The CDR3 loop reads CASSDPQQGIVWQPQHF. The CDR3 region has the DNA TGTGCCAGCAGTGACCCCCAACAGGGAATTGTGTGGCAGCCCCAGCATTTT. The chain links TRBV6-4 to TRBJ1-5, with a weak D call TRBD1 (6 bases). This CDR3 has 17 residues. The V and J ends lost 2 bases and 7 bases respectively, with 21 bases between them. Germline values: CDR1 MRHNA, CDR2 SNTAGT.

As DNA, the CDR3 is TGCAGCGGGGGGACAGGGAGAGGAGAAAAACTGTTTTTT. It codes for CSGGTGRGEKLFF. The chain combines TRBV29-1 with TRBJ1-4; 9 nucleotides match TRBD1. This CDR3 spans 13 amino acids. Germline trimming cut 7 bases from V and 8 bases from J; bases unmatched to any gene: 8. Germline assignment: CDR1 SQVTM and CDR2 ANQGSEA. Full variable domain (remainder filled in from reference TRBV29-1 and TRBJ1-4): SAVISQKPSRDICQRGTSLTIQCQVDSQVTMMFWYRQQPGQSLTLIATANQGSEATYESGFVIDKFPISRPNLTFSTLTVSNMSPEDSSIYLCSGGTGRGEKLFFGSGTQLSVL.

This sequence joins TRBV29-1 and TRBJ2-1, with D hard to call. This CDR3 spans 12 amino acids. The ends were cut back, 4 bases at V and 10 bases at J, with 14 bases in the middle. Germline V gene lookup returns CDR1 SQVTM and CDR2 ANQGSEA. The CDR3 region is CSVGALRLEQFF. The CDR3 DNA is TGCAGCGTTGGGGCCCTCCGTTTGGAGCAGTTCTTC.

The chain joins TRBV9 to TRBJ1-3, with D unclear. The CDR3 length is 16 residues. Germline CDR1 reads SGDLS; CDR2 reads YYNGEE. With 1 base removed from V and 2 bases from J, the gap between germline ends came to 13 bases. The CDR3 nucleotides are TGTGCCAGCAGCGTATATCCGGGGAGTACTGGAAACACCATATATTTT. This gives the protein CASSVYPGSTGNTIYF.

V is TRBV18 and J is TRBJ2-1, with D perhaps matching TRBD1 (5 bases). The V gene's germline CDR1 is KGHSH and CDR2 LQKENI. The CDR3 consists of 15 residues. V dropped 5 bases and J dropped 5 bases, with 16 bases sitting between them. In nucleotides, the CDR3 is TGTGCCAGCTCAGTACTCCCTCAGGGAAACAATGAGCAGTTCTTC. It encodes CASSVLPQGNNEQFF.

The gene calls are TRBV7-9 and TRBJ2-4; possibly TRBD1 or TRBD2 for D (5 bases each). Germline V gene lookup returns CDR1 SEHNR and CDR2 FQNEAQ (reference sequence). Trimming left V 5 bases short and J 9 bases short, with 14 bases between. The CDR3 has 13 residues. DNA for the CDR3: TGTGCCAGCAGCCTGAGGGGTTCAGGCATTCAGTACTTC. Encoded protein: CASSLRGSGIQYF.

The CDR3 DNA sequence: TGTGCCAGCAGCGTAGATGATGGCAGGACCAACACTGAAGCTTTCTTT. Its translation: CASSVDDGRTNTEAFF. The chain links TRBV9 to TRBJ1-1; D is ambiguous. The ends were cut back, 0 bases at V and 2 bases at J, with 14 bases in the middle. CDR1 is SGDLS, CDR2 YYNGEE, per germline. This CDR3 spans 16 amino acids.

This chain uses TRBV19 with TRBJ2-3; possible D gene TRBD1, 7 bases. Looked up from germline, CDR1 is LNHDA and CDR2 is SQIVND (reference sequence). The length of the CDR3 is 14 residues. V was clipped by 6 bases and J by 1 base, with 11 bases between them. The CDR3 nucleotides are TGTGCCAGTAGAACCAGGGGGGGCACAGATACGCAGTATTTT. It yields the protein CASRTRGGTDTQYF.